The clone carrying this T cell receptor (beta chain) was detected a few times. The antigen is unknown. The data were taken from a study of T-cell memory formation after mild COVID-19. Study-level information: TCR clusters were largely donor specific. Study observations and caveats: While clones contracting from day 15 to 85 were balanced between CD4 and CD8, later expanders leaned CD4+. Most CD4+ clones that shrank were in CM and EM, while CD8+ ones turned up in EMRA.

TCRdb analysed the 5' RACE reads with MiXCR anew, one entry per CDR3 protein. The table lists hundreds of thousands of distinct CDR3 sequences, approximately 19% of them singletons. The origin of this receptor is a man between 18 and 35 years old who had mild COVID-19 (a few samples of this study predate the infection). Cell type and time point are not known. Sequenced: PBMCs or a T cell subset sorted from them (not recorded which).

CDR3 DNA: TGTGCTAGTGGTTTGGTGGGGTCTCCCGGGGCCTACGAGCAGTACTTC. Translated, it gives CASGLVGSPGAYEQYF. This sequence joins TRBV12-5 and TRBJ2-7, with D possibly being TRBD2 (5 bases). This CDR3 region has 16 residues. In germline, CDR1 is LGHNT, CDR2 FRNRAP. V was cut by 0 bases and J by 2 bases, with 14 bases left in between.